These 4 T cell receptor beta chains came from one sample sequenced in a study of cytomegalovirus exposure and HLA in healthy donors. PCR used 60 Vbeta primers and 13 Jbeta primers. TCRdb keeps only in-frame clones here, not all; method: immunoSEQ multiplex PCR. This sample yields 150,000 to 200,000 clones, of which 83% are seen a single time; about 3.8% belongs to the top ten. Specimen: PBMCs. The receptor set was obtained from a man between 45 and 60 years old in good health and CMV-seropositive.

The chain has TRBV30 and TRBJ2-2; 7 nucleotides match TRBD1. The length of the CDR3 is 17 residues. The germline V gene has CDR1 GTSNPN and CDR2 SVGIG (reference sequence). J was trimmed by 5 bases and V by 1 base; bases with no gene match: 13. CDR3: CAWSAGRQGRPTGELFF. The CDR3, as DNA: TGTGCCTGGAGTGCAGGGAGACAGGGTCGACCGACCGGGGAGCTGTTTTTT.

This clone is a singleton in its sample. This chain links TRBV2 with TRBJ2-1; possibly TRBD2 for D (5 bases). The CDR3 spans 15 residues. Germline-derived CDR1 and CDR2 are SNHLY and FYNNEI. The V end lost 4 bases, the J end lost 7 bases, and 17 bases lay between the germline ends. CDR3 residues: CASSVDGVGPNEQFF. Here the CDR3 DNA reads TGTGCCAGCAGTGTTGACGGGGTGGGTCCGAATGAGCAGTTCTTC.

The chain uses TRBV7-2 and TRBJ2-5, with TRBD2 identical over 9 bases. The CDR3 is made up of 18 amino acids. V was pared by 5 bases and J by 6 bases, with 19 bases of the junction left unmatched. From germline, CDR1 is SGHTA and CDR2 FQGNSA. The CDR3 DNA follows: TGTGCCAGCAGCCAGCAGCCCCCGACCGGGACTAGCAGTAAGACCCAGTACTTC. It codes for CASSQQPPTGTSSKTQYF.

The chain joins TRBV4-2 to TRBJ2-7; 9 positions agree with TRBD1. The germline V gene has CDR1 LGHNA and CDR2 YNFKEQ. Trimming at V came to 4 bases and at J to 6 bases, leaving 7 bases not matched to a gene. This CDR3 has 14 residues. The CDR3 DNA is TGTGCCAGCAGCCCACGGGACAGGGTAATCGAGCAGTACTTC. It is translated as CASSPRDRVIEQYF.